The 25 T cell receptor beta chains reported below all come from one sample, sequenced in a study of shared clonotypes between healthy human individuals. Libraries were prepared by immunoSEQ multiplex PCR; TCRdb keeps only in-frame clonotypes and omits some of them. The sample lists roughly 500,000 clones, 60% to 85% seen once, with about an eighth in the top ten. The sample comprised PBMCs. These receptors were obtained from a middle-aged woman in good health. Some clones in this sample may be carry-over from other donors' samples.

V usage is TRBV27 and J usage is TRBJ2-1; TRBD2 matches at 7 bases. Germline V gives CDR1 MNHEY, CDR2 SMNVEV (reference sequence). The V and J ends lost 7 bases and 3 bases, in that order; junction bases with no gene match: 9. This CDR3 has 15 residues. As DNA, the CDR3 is TGTGCCAGCACACTCCCGGGGGGAAACTACAATGAGCAGTTCTTC. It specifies CASTLPGGNYNEQFF.

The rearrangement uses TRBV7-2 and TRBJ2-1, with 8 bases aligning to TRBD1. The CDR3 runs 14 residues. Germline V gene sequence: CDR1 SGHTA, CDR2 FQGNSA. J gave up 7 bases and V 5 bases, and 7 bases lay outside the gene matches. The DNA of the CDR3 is TGTGCCAGCAGCGAGGACAGGGTAGTAAATGAGCAGTTCTTC. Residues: CASSEDRVVNEQFF. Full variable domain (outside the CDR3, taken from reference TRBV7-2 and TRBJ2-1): GAGVSQSPSNKVTEKGKDVELRCDPISGHTALYWYRQSLGQGLEFLIYFQGNSAPDKSGLPSDRFSAERTGGSVSTLTIQRTQQEDSAVYLCASSEDRVVNEQFFGPGTRLTVL.

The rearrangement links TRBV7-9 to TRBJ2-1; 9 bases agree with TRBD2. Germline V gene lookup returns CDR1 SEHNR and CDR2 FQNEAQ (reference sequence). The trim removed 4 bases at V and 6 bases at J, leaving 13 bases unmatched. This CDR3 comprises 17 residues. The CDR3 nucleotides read TGTGCCAGCAGCTACGGCCTGGATAGCGGGAGTAGCAATGAGCAGTTCTTC. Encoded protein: CASSYGLDSGSSNEQFF.

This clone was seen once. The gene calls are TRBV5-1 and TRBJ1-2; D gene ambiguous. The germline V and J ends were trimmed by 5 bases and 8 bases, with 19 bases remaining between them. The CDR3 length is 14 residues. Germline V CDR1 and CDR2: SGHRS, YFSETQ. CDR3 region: CASSPATVELGYTF. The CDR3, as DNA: TGCGCCAGCAGTCCAGCTACAGTGGAGTTGGGCTACACCTTC.

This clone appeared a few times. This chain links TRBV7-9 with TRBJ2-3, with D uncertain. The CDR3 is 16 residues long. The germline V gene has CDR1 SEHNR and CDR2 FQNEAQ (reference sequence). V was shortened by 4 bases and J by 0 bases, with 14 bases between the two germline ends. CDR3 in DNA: TGTGCCAGCAGCTCCCCGACATGGACGAGCACAGATACGCAGTATTTT. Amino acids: CASSSPTWTSTDTQYF.

The CDR3 loop reads CASSPGQRTYEQYF. CDR3 sequence (DNA): TGTGCCAGCAGCCCGGGACAGCGAACCTACGAGCAGTACTTC. This chain links TRBV5-4 with TRBJ2-7; 7 bases agree with TRBD1. CDR1 is SGHNT and CDR2 is YYREEE in the germline V gene (reference sequence). CDR3 size: 14 residues. Trimming cost V 4 bases and J 2 bases; bases outside gene matches: 6.

The CDR3 DNA reads as TGTGCCAGCAGCTTAGCACTGGTCGGGGGCTACACCTTC. This codes for CASSLALVGGYTF. The chain has TRBV7-2 and TRBJ1-2; D call uncertain. The CDR3 covers 13 residues. V shed 0 bases and J shed 8 bases, with 10 bases lying between them. Looked up from germline, CDR1 is SGHTA and CDR2 is FQGNSA.

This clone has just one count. CDR3 in DNA: TGTGCCAGCAGCGGACAGTTGGCGAACACTGAAGCTTTCTTT. It yields the protein CASSGQLANTEAFF. The chain combines TRBV9 with TRBJ1-1; perhaps TRBD1 as D (5 bases). The ends were cut back, 3 bases at V and 1 base at J, with 10 bases in the middle. The V gene's germline CDR1 is SGDLS and CDR2 YYNGEE. The CDR3 has 14 residues.

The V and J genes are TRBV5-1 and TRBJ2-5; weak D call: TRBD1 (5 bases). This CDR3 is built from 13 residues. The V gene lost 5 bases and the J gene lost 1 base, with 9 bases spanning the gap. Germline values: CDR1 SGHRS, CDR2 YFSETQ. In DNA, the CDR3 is TGCGCCAGCAGACTCCAGGGCCAAGAGACCCAGTACTTC. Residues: CASRLQGQETQYF.

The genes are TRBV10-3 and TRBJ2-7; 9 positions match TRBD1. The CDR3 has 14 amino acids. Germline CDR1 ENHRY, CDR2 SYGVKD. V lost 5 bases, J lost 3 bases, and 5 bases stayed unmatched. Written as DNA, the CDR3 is TGTGCCATCAGTACAGGGGGCGCGTTCTACGAGCAGTACTTC. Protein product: CAISTGGAFYEQYF.

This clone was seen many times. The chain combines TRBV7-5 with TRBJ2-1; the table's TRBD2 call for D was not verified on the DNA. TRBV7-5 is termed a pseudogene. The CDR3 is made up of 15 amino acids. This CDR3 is CASSLVPEAYNEQFF. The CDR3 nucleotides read TGTGCCAGCAGCTTAGTTCCAGAGGCCTACAATGAGCAGTTCTTC.

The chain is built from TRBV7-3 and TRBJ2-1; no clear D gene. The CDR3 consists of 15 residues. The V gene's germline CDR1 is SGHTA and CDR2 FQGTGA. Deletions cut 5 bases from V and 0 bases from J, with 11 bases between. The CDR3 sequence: CASSKLASSYNEQFF. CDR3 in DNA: TGTGCCAGCAGCAAGCTCGCCAGCTCCTACAATGAGCAGTTCTTC.

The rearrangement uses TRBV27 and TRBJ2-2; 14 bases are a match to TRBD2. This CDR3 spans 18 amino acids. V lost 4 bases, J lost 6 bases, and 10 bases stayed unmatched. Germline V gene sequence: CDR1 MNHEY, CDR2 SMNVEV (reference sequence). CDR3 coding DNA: TGTGCCAGCAGTTCGACCACGGGACTAGCGGGAGCGGCCGGGGAGCTGTTTTTT. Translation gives CASSSTTGLAGAAGELFF.

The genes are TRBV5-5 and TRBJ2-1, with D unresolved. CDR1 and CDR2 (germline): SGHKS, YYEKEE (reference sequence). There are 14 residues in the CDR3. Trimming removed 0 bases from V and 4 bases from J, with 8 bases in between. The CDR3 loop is CASSLVPVYNEQFF. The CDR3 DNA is TGTGCCAGCAGCTTGGTGCCTGTTTACAATGAGCAGTTCTTC.

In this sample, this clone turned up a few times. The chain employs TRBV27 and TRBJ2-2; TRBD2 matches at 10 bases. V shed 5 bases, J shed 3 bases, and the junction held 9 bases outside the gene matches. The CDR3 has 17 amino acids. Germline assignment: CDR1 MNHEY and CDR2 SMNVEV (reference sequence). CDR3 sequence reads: CASSNPGTSVYTGELFF. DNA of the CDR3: TGTGCCAGCAGTAACCCCGGGACTAGCGTTTACACCGGGGAGCTGTTTTTT.

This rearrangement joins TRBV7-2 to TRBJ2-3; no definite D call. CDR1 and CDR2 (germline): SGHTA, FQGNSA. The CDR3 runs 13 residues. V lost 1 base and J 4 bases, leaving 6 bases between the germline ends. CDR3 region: CASSLEGPDTQYF. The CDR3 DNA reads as TGTGCCAGCAGCTTAGAGGGCCCAGATACGCAGTATTTT.

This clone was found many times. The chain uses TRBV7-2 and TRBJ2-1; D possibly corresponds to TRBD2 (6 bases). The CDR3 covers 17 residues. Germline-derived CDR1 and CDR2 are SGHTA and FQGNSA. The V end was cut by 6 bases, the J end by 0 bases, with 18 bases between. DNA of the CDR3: TGTGCCAGCAGGGGACGTGGGACTGCACACTCCTACAATGAGCAGTTCTTC. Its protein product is CASRGRGTAHSYNEQFF.

CDR3 loop: CASSQGLAHYNEQFF. The CDR3 DNA is TGTGCCAGCAGCCAGGGACTAGCCCACTACAATGAGCAGTTCTTC. The chain joins TRBV7-3 to TRBJ2-1, with TRBD2 matching over 9 bases. With 5 bases clipped from V and 3 bases from J, the junction kept 5 bases outside the gene matches. Germline CDR1 reads SGHTA; CDR2 reads FQGTGA. This CDR3 spans 15 amino acids.

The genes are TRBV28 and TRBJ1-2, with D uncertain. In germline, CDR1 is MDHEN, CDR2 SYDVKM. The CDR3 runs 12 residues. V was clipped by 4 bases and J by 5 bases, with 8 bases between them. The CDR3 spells CASSSLRYGYTF. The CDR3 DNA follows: TGTGCCAGCAGTTCCCTACGTTATGGCTACACCTTC.

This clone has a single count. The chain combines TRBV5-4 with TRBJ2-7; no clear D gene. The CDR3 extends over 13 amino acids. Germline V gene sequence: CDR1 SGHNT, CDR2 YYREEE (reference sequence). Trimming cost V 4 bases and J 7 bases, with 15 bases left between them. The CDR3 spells CASSQDPRAEQYF. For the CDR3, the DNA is TGTGCCAGCAGCCAAGACCCCAGAGCTGAGCAGTACTTC.

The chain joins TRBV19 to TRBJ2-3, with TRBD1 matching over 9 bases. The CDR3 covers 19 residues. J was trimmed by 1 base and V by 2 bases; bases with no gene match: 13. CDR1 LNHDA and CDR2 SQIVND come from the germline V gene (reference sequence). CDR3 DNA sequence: TGTGCCAGTAGTATATCACAGGGGGCGGCGGGAGTTCGCACAGATACGCAGTATTTT. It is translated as CASSISQGAAGVRTDTQYF.

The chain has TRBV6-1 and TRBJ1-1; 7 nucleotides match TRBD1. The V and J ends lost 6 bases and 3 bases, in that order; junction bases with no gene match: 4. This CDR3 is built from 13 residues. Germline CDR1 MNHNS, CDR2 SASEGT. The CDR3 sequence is CASSARGHTEAFF. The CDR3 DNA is TGTGCCAGCAGCGCTAGGGGGCACACTGAAGCTTTCTTT.

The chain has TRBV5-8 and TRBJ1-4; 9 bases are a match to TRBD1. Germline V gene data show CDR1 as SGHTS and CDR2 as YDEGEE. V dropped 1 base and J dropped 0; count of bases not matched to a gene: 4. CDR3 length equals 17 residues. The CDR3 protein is CASSLWGQGPTNEKLFF. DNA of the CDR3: TGTGCCAGCAGCTTGTGGGGACAGGGACCAACTAATGAAAAACTGTTTTTT.

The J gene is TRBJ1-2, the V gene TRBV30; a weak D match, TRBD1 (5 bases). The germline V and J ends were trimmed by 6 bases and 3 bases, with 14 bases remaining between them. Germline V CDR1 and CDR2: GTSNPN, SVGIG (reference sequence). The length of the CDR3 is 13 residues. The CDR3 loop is CACQPGTDYGYTF. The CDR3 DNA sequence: TGTGCCTGCCAACCCGGGACGGACTATGGCTACACCTTC.

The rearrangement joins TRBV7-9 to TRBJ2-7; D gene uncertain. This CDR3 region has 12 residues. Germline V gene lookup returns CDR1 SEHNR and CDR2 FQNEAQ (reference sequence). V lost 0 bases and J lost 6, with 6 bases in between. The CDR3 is CASSLASLEQYF. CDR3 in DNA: TGTGCCAGCAGCTTAGCCTCGCTCGAGCAGTACTTC. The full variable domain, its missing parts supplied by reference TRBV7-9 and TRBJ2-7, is DTGVSQNPRHKITKRGQNVTFRCDPISEHNRLYWYRQTLGQGPEFLTYFQNEAQLEKSRLLSDRFSAERPKGSFSTLEIQRTEQGDSAMYLCASSLASLEQYFGPGTRLTVT.